The present entry profiles one T cell receptor beta chain with its context. Its antigen target is currently unknown. No qualities accompany the bases; no much larger clone lies one base away. This entry comes from a study of shared clonotypes between healthy human individuals (dated by TCRdb to 2020 to 2021). Study-level background: The cohort comprised a couple of women and a few men aged 18 to 49 years. Different laboratories and diverse techniques were used to prepare libraries and sequence TCR repertoires, to increase sequencing depth and limit assay-specific biases. To estimate repertoire size and how much clonotypes are shared between individuals, the study performed deep sequencing of blood TCR repertoires from 4 to 6 healthy adults. For each donor, three plates each were used for CD4 naive and CD4 memory, two plates were used for CD8 naive, and one plate was used for CD8 memory. Leukapheresis yielded between about 0.9 and 9.5 billion PBMCs per donor.

V drops 5 bases and J drops 4 bases, leaving 15 bases in between. The germline V gene (reference sequence) supplies CDR1 MNHEY and CDR2 SMNVEV. The CDR3 starts with the cysteine, ends with the phenylalanine, and has 16 residues. Only the CDR3 part of the read is kept: 48 bases, read in frame from the first base. The donors were healthy, HIV-negative adults who had no recently reported acute infections or vaccinations. All donors were Caucasian adults living in Nashville, Tennessee, USA. Magnetic negative selection was used to enrich CD4+ T cells, after which naive cells were positively selected on CD45RA and the negative fraction became the memory subset. After blood collection by leukapheresis, PBMCs were isolated using Ficoll-Histopaque density gradient centrifugation and then cryopreserved in the vapor phase of liquid nitrogen. Analytical flow cytometry was used to check the purity and quantity of every magnetically sorted T cell population. Genomic DNA was isolated from each sorted fraction and quantified by UV absorbance on a Nanodrop 2000c.

General findings and caveats noted by the study authors: Because the study included only a small number of donors, the genetic and exposure-history diversity represented was limited. Even with the large sequencing depth, rarefaction of the sorted-subset datasets indicated that sequencing was incomplete. Naive subsets generally had larger estimated clonotype richness than memory subsets did. Compared with non-shared clonotypes, the clonotypes found in all four sorted-subset donors had higher generation probabilities. Sampling was restricted to blood, and TCR repertoires in tissues likely differ from the TCR repertoires found in blood. About 4.5% of naive CD4, 3% to 4% of naive CD8, roughly 2.4% of memory CD4, and around 0.42% of memory CD8 clonotypes were shared across a few donors. Pairwise subsampling led to the expectation that sequencing depth would affect the degree of clonotype sharing among donors.

TCR CDR3 regions were amplified from genomic DNA by multiplex PCR using the deep immunoSEQ assay. Extracted genomic DNA from each cell subset was distributed evenly across all wells of several immunoSEQ 96-well plates, and each plate was treated as a replicate. Each replicate PCR for sorted subsets received about 200 ng genomic DNA, equal to roughly 29,000 T cell genomes. Purified libraries were quantified with a Qubit 3.0 fluorometer, sized on a Bioanalyzer 2100, and re-quantified with the KAPA Library Quantification kit. Each immunoSEQ 96-well plate was sequenced on its own single-read 150-cycle Illumina NextSeq 550 flow cell. On the authors' methods: Because the immunoSEQ output included only junctional sequences and no quality scores, the filtering could not be the same as the filtering used for full-length reads. To assign V/J genes and CDR3, sequences were annotated against IMGT germline references using PyIR, a Python wrapper for IgBLAST v1.9. Reads were removed for weak V/J assignments (E-value above 1e-6), missing CDR3, stop codons, out-of-frame junctions, or ambiguous translated residues. A V3J clonotype was defined by an identical inferred V gene, J gene, and CDR3 amino acid sequence. Percentage overlap between repertoires was computed as shared unique clonotypes divided by the size of the smaller repertoire. Richness of each repertoire was evaluated using RTK rarefaction, the Chao1 estimator, and Recon v2.1 estimates of unobserved clonotypes. Generation probabilities for all TCRbeta clonotypes obtained by the gDNA method from four donors were computed using OLGA. In its TCRdb copy, this immuneACCESS table keeps in-frame sequences only and misses some clones. Where compared with another copy, unresolved V genes explain less than half of these, and the others have no known cause. That table gives V, J and clone size, and the DNA gave D and trimming. The sample data list 1.6 million or so clones, and over 95% of these were observed just once. Roughly 1.2% of the sample is held by the ten biggest clonotypes.

Recombination joined TRBV27 with TRBJ2-6, and TRBD1 may be the D gene, going by 5 matching bases. This TCR was recovered from a man aged 30 to 45 in good health. The specimen was naive CD4+ T cells sorted from blood. The cell subset or site label for this specimen denotes: CD45RA+ positively selected. The sequence in DNA is TGTGCCAGCAGTACCGACGGCAGGGTAGGGGCCAACGTCCTGACTTTC. Its protein is CASSTDGRVGANVLTF.